This record looks at one T cell receptor (beta chain) sequence and its context. The repertoire was sequenced with immunoSEQ multiplex PCR; TCRdb's copy has only in-frame clones and lacks some. The sample yields approximately 10,000 clones, 60% to 75% seen once. This entry comes from a study of neoadjuvant anti-PD-1 for oral cavity cancer. The CDR3 runs to 13 residues. In germline, CDR1 is MNHEY, CDR2 SMNVEV (reference sequence). V lost 4 bases to trimming and J lost 5 bases, with 10 bases between them. As to time point: after neoadjuvant nivolumab, at surgical resection. The sample in question was PBMCs, obtained after nivolumab (anti-PD-1) treatment. The sequence was obtained from a person between 35 and 79 years old with oral cavity squamous cell carcinoma. The rearrangement joins TRBV27 to TRBJ2-3; D is unclear. CDR3 bases: TGTGCCAGCAGTTCGCGACCCTTAGATACGCAGTATTTT. Protein product: CASSSRPLDTQYF.